This TCR beta chain was observed in a study of beta chain features in type 1 diabetes. In this sample, this clone turned up a few times. Its matching antigen is unknown. With V trimmed by 9 bases and J by 4 bases, 7 bases remained unmatched. CDR3 length: 14 amino acids. Germline V lookup: CDR1 MNHEY, CDR2 SVGAGI. Study results and limitations: At VDJ recombination sites, type 1 diabetes patients had fewer insertions and more deleted nucleotides. Significant though moderate, a shortening of TCRB CDR3s appeared in all four CD4+ subsets of Type 1 diabetes patients. Across patients, naive, central memory and Treg TCRB repertoires exhibited apparently greater similarity than was observed across healthy donors.

The entirety of the isolated RNA underwent reverse transcription, so expressed TCRB transcripts were sequenced. Profiling relied on immunoSEQ multiplex PCR, and the TCRdb table lists in-frame clones only, not all of them. The data contain roughly 180,000 clones, roughly 7.1% of them singletons. The source of this sequence is a woman aged 40 to 50 with type 1 diabetes. This rearrangement joins TRBV6-5 to TRBJ2-1, with 9 bases identical to TRBD2. The sequencing input was central memory CD4+ T cells from blood. Here the CDR3 DNA reads TGTGCCAGTTGGGCGGGAGGGAAATACAATGAGCAGTTCTTC. As protein: CASWAGGKYNEQFF.